Below are 27 T cell receptor beta chains sequenced from a single sample in a study of T cell responses to AZD1222 COVID-19 vaccine. Sequencing used immunoSEQ multiplex PCR; TCRdb keeps in-frame clones, though not all of them. This sample yields 45,000 to 70,000 clones, of which more than 80% are seen a single time; 13% to 15% belongs to the top ten. Source: peripheral blood, taken 28 days after the second AZD1222 dose. The source of these receptors is an adult who received the AZD1222 COVID-19 vaccine.

The J gene is TRBJ2-6, the V gene TRBV3-1 (or the pseudogene TRBV3-2); D unresolved. Trimming pared 3 bases from V and 4 bases from J, leaving 7 bases between. This CDR3 region has 14 residues. The germline V gene has CDR1 LGHDT and CDR2 YNNKEL (reference sequence). The CDR3 DNA reads as TGTGCCAGCAGCCAGAGACCCGGGGCCAACGTCCTGACTTTC. This codes for CASSQRPGANVLTF.

The chain has TRBV6-1 and TRBJ1-5, with D possibly TRBD1 on 6 matching bases. CDR1 and CDR2 (germline): MNHNS, SASEGT. The length of the CDR3 is 16 residues. Trimming stripped 4 bases from V and 0 bases from J, with 13 bases between. CDR3 sequence: CASSVGGQYSNQPQHF. In nucleotides, the CDR3 is TGTGCCAGCAGTGTCGGTGGACAGTATAGCAATCAGCCCCAGCATTTT.

The J gene is TRBJ2-3, the V gene TRBV19, with TRBD2 identical over 9 bases. The J segment lost 3 bases and the V segment lost 5 bases, leaving 9 bases of the junction unmatched. CDR3 length: 16 residues. The germline CDR1 and CDR2 sequences are LNHDA and SQIVND (reference sequence). CDR3 DNA sequence: TGTGCCAGTAGTGCACCGGGACTAGCAACTACAGATACGCAGTATTTT. This translates into CASSAPGLATTDTQYF. The full variable domain, in which reference TRBV19 and TRBJ2-3 provide the parts outside the CDR3, is DGGITQSPKYLFRKEGQNVTLSCEQNLNHDAMYWYRQDPGQGLRLIYYSQIVNDFQKGDIAEGYSVSREKKESFPLTVTSAQKNPTAFYLCASSAPGLATTDTQYFGPGTRLTVL.

The chain uses TRBV6-2 or TRBV6-3 and TRBJ2-7, with 12 nucleotides matching TRBD2. The CDR3 runs 17 residues. J was trimmed by 5 bases and V by 6 bases; bases with no gene match: 14. From germline, CDR1 is MNHEY and CDR2 SVGEGT. The CDR3 sequence: CASSLPTSGSQGNEQYF. DNA of the CDR3: TGTGCCAGCAGCCTACCGACTAGCGGGAGCCAAGGTAACGAGCAGTACTTC.

V usage is TRBV7-2 and J usage is TRBJ1-4; unclear D gene. The V end was cut by 0 bases, the J end by 6 bases, with 8 bases between. Germline values: CDR1 SGHTA, CDR2 FQGNSA. The CDR3 totals 14 residues. CDR3: CASSLAGWDEKLFF. Written as DNA, the CDR3 is TGTGCCAGCAGCTTAGCGGGGTGGGATGAAAAACTGTTTTTT.

The chain is built from TRBV6-4 and TRBJ1-2; possibly TRBD1 for D (5 bases). Germline V lookup: CDR1 MRHNA, CDR2 SNTAGT. The CDR3 covers 14 residues. The V end was cut by 6 bases, the J end by 7 bases, with 18 bases between. The CDR3 nucleotides are TGTGCCAGCAGACAGGCGGGGCAGGGTGGTGGCTACACCTTC. This codes for CASRQAGQGGGYTF.

This clone was seen only once. This chain joins TRBV7-9 and TRBJ2-3; 8 bases line up with TRBD1. The CDR3 loop spans 16 amino acids. J gave up 3 bases and V 5 bases, and 10 bases lay outside the gene matches. CDR1 is SEHNR, CDR2 FQNEAQ, per germline (reference sequence). CDR3 coding DNA: TGTGCCAGCAGCCAAACAGGGGGGAGGCCTACAGATACGCAGTATTTT. This gives the protein CASSQTGGRPTDTQYF. Supplemented by reference TRBV7-9 and TRBJ2-3, the full variable domain reads DTGVSQNPRHKITKRGQNVTFRCDPISEHNRLYWYRQTLGQGPEFLTYFQNEAQLEKSRLLSDRFSAERPKGSFSTLEIQRTEQGDSAMYLCASSQTGGRPTDTQYFGPGTRLTVL.

CDR3 nucleotides: TGTGCCAGCAGCTTGAGTCCCGGGGTGAGGTCCTACAATGAGCAGTTCTTC. Its translation is CASSLSPGVRSYNEQFF. The V and J genes are TRBV5-4 and TRBJ2-1; tentatively, D is TRBD2 (5 bases). Trimming pared 1 base from V and 1 base from J, leaving 15 bases between. Germline CDR1 and CDR2: SGHNT and YYREEE (reference sequence). The CDR3 covers 17 residues.

The chain recombines TRBV28 with TRBJ1-3; 9 bases line up with TRBD1. After removal of 5 bases from V and 4 bases from J, the junction contained 9 bases not matched to a gene. The CDR3 extends over 16 amino acids. CDR1 MDHEN and CDR2 SYDVKM come from the germline V gene. Written as DNA, the CDR3 is TGTGCCAGCAGTCGACCAGGGACAGGGAGCGGAAACACCATATATTTT. Its protein is CASSRPGTGSGNTIYF.

This sequence joins TRBV9 and TRBJ2-3; D remains unclear. The germline V gene has CDR1 SGDLS and CDR2 YYNGEE. This CDR3 region has 13 residues. V was clipped by 7 bases and J by 7 bases, with 16 bases between them. CDR3 loop: CASSPRYRNTQYF. DNA of the CDR3: TGTGCCAGCTCTCCTAGGTATCGAAATACGCAGTATTTT.

This chain joins TRBV10-1 and TRBJ1-5, with a possible D match to TRBD1 (5 bases). Trimming removed 4 bases from V and 5 bases from J, with 9 bases in between. Germline V lookup: CDR1 WNHNN, CDR2 SYGVQD (reference sequence). The CDR3 runs to 13 residues. CDR3 bases: TGCGCCAGCAGTGGGACAATAGATCAGCCCCAGCATTTT. This gives the protein CASSGTIDQPQHF.

The CDR3 reads CASSLVPTGELFF. DNA for the CDR3: TGTGCCAGCAGCTTAGTTCCGACCGGGGAGCTGTTTTTT. V gene TRBV13 combines with J gene TRBJ2-2, with D unclear. Trimming took off 1 base at V and 5 bases at J, with 5 bases between the two ends. This CDR3 has 13 amino acids. From germline, CDR1 is PRHDT and CDR2 FYEKMQ (reference sequence). Complete variable domain (other parts from reference TRBV13 and TRBJ2-2): AAGVIQSPRHLIKEKRETATLKCYPIPRHDTVYWYQQGPGQDPQFLISFYEKMQSDKGSIPDRFSAQQFSDYHSELNMSSLELGDSALYFCASSLVPTGELFFGEGSRLTVL.

This clone was counted once. DNA for the CDR3: TGTGCCAGCAGCTTGGAAGGATCCTACAATGAGCAGTTCTTC. Amino acid sequence: CASSLEGSYNEQFF. The rearrangement links TRBV5-6 to TRBJ2-1; no clear D gene. V gave up 0 bases and J gave up 1 base, with 5 bases separating them. CDR3 size: 14 residues. Germline V gene data show CDR1 as SGHDT and CDR2 as YYEEEE. Based on the CDR3 plus reference TRBV5-6 and TRBJ2-1, the full variable domain is DAGVTQSPTHLIKTRGQQVTLRCSPKSGHDTVSWYQQALGQGPQFIFQYYEEEERQRGNFPDRFSGHQFPNYSSELNVNALLLGDSALYLCASSLEGSYNEQFFGPGTRLTVL.

The chain employs TRBV10-3 and TRBJ2-1; D possibly uses TRBD1 or TRBD2 (5 bases each). CDR1 and CDR2 (germline): ENHRY, SYGVKD. The V and J ends lost 2 bases and 4 bases respectively, with 15 bases between them. The CDR3 loop spans 16 amino acids. CDR3 in DNA: TGTGCCATCAGTGAGGTTACCGGGACCCTTTACAATGAGCAGTTCTTC. Encoded protein: CAISEVTGTLYNEQFF.

The chain uses TRBV15 and TRBJ2-5; no clear D gene. Germline CDR1 LNHNV, CDR2 YYDKDF (reference sequence). This CDR3 is built from 15 residues. V lost 0 bases and J 2 bases, leaving 10 bases between the germline ends. The CDR3 sequence: CATSRDKGPQETQYF. The CDR3 coding sequence is TGTGCCACCAGCAGAGATAAAGGACCACAAGAGACCCAGTACTTC.

The V call is TRBV4-2, the J call TRBJ2-1, with D perhaps TRBD2 (5 bases). Germline lookup yields CDR1 LGHNA and CDR2 YNFKEQ. The CDR3 extends over 16 amino acids. The V end was cut by 1 base, the J end by 0 bases, with 10 bases between. CDR3 sequence reads: CASSQATGFSYNEQFF. The CDR3 DNA sequence: TGTGCCAGCAGCCAAGCCACGGGGTTCTCCTACAATGAGCAGTTCTTC.

The chain is built from TRBV4-2 and TRBJ1-6; D gene ambiguous. V lost 0 bases to trimming and J lost 8 bases, with 14 bases between them. The CDR3 is 16 residues long. Germline values: CDR1 LGHNA, CDR2 YNFKEQ. For the CDR3, the DNA is TGTGCCAGCAGCCAAGAACTAGGCTCCCCCTATTCACCCCTCCACTTT. This gives the protein CASSQELGSPYSPLHF.

This chain links TRBV2 with TRBJ1-3; D unclear. CDR1 and CDR2 (germline): SNHLY, FYNNEI. Trimming left V 4 bases short and J 5 bases short, with 9 bases between. The CDR3 has 13 residues. The DNA of the CDR3 is TGTGCCAGCAGTGTCGAACAGAGAAACACCATATATTTT. It is translated as CASSVEQRNTIYF.

J is TRBJ2-7 and V is TRBV24-1; tentatively, D is TRBD2 (5 bases). Trimming left V 4 bases short and J 5 bases short, with 14 bases between. CDR3 length equals 14 residues. CDR1 KGHDR and CDR2 SFDVKD come from the germline V gene. Here the CDR3 DNA reads TGTGCCACCAGTGACCCCAGCGGCGTCGACGAGCAGTACTTC. It translates to CATSDPSGVDEQYF.

This chain links TRBV7-2 with TRBJ2-7; 10 bases are a match to TRBD2. The junction had 19 bases not matched to a gene; V was cut back by 5 bases and J by 6 bases. The CDR3 is made up of 18 amino acids. CDR1 SGHTA and CDR2 FQGNSA come from the germline V gene. CDR3 nucleotides: TGTGCCAGCAGCCACCGGGGACTAGCGACCTCAAAAACGGGCGAGCAGTACTTC. Protein: CASSHRGLATSKTGEQYF.

The chain carries TRBV6-2 or TRBV6-3 and TRBJ2-1; 9 nucleotides match TRBD1. Germline V lookup: CDR1 MNHEY, CDR2 SVGEGT. With 0 bases clipped from V and 4 bases from J, the junction kept 4 bases outside the gene matches. The CDR3 consists of 16 residues. The CDR3 nucleotides are TGTGCCAGCAGTTACTCCGGGACAGGGCCTTACAATGAGCAGTTCTTC. Translation gives CASSYSGTGPYNEQFF.

The chain has TRBV15 and TRBJ1-2, with unresolved D. From germline, CDR1 is LNHNV and CDR2 YYDKDF (reference sequence). There are 14 residues in the CDR3. Trimming cost V 10 bases and J 0 bases, with 15 bases left between them. CDR3 region: CAISHGDPNYGYTF. As DNA, the CDR3 is TGTGCCATCTCACACGGTGACCCTAACTATGGCTACACCTTC.

V gene TRBV12-3 or TRBV12-4 combines with J gene TRBJ1-4; weak D call: TRBD1 (5 bases). V lost 8 bases, J lost 6 bases, and 10 bases lay in between. The CDR3 totals 12 residues. The CDR3 DNA follows: TGTGCCAGCGTGGAAGGGGATGAAAAACTGTTTTTT. Its protein is CASVEGDEKLFF.

The chain joins TRBV3-1 (or the pseudogene TRBV3-2) to TRBJ2-7, with 12 positions matching TRBD2. Trimming took 5 bases from V and 1 from J; bases not matched to a gene: 3. CDR1 is LGHDT, CDR2 YNNKEL, per germline (reference sequence). CDR3 size: 15 residues. The CDR3 spells CASSFLAGGSYEQYF. The CDR3 coding sequence is TGTGCCAGCAGCTTTCTAGCGGGGGGGTCCTACGAGCAGTACTTC.

The chain is built from TRBV10-3 and TRBJ2-7; D is unclear. Trimming cost V 6 bases and J 5 bases, with 17 bases left between them. Germline-derived CDR1 and CDR2 are ENHRY and SYGVKD. This CDR3 region has 14 residues. CDR3 residues: CAIRVGLGGNEQYF. The DNA for the CDR3 is TGTGCCATCAGGGTTGGTTTAGGCGGCAACGAGCAGTACTTC.

This chain uses TRBV7-8 with TRBJ2-1; 12 bases are shared with TRBD2. The J segment lost 7 bases and the V segment lost 1 base, leaving 8 bases of the junction unmatched. The CDR3 sequence is 17 residues long. The germline gives CDR1 SGHVS, CDR2 FQNEAQ. The CDR3 reads CASSLGLAGGPLNEQFF. In DNA form, the CDR3 reads TGTGCCAGCAGCTTAGGGCTAGCGGGAGGGCCCTTAAATGAGCAGTTCTTC.

The chain carries TRBV5-1 and TRBJ2-5, with 8 nucleotides matching TRBD1. Looked up from germline, CDR1 is SGHRS and CDR2 is YFSETQ. V was pared by 3 bases and J by 3 bases, with 4 bases of the junction left unmatched. This CDR3 is 14 amino acids long. CDR3 residues: CASSYQGAKETQYF. In nucleotides, the CDR3 is TGCGCCAGCAGCTATCAGGGGGCTAAAGAGACCCAGTACTTC.